This TCR beta chain was captured in a study of T cell changes during pregnancy in multiple sclerosis. Clones were sequenced by immunoSEQ multiplex PCR, and TCRdb holds only the in-frame ones, with some missing. The table records 50,000 to 60,000 clones, about 88% of them present only once. The CDR3 is made up of 13 amino acids. Germline V CDR1 and CDR2: MNHEY, SMNVEV (reference sequence). V was trimmed by 0 bases and J by 8 bases, leaving 8 bases between them. The clonotype originates from a female donor with multiple sclerosis, enrolled in a pregnancy study. Sequencing was performed on peripheral blood, taken after pregnancy. The chain recombines TRBV27 with TRBJ1-5; D not certain. This CDR3 reads CASSLSRIEPQHF. The CDR3 nucleotides are TGTGCCAGCAGTTTATCCAGGATTGAGCCCCAGCATTTT.